These 8 T cell receptor beta chains share one sample of origin, sequenced in a study of control samples from healthy donors and cancer patients. Only in-frame clones appear in the TCRdb table, and some are missing; sequencing was by immunoSEQ multiplex PCR. Here the sample spans approximately 190,000 clones, around 90% being singletons. Material: blood. The receptors stem from a man younger than 45 in good health.

This clone came up a few times. The CDR3 nucleotides read TGTGCCAGCAGCTTAGGGCAGTACCAGCCCCAGCATTTT. Encoded protein: CASSLGQYQPQHF. J is TRBJ1-5 and V is TRBV7-9; D unclear. The CDR3 is made up of 13 amino acids. Germline V gene data show CDR1 as SEHNR and CDR2 as FQNEAQ (reference sequence). The germline V and J ends were trimmed by 1 base and 7 bases, with 8 bases remaining between them.

J is TRBJ2-7 and V is TRBV3-1 (or the pseudogene TRBV3-2); D is undetermined. V was trimmed by 0 bases and J by 2 bases, leaving 11 bases between them. Germline V CDR1 and CDR2: LGHDT, YNNKEL (reference sequence). The CDR3 runs 15 residues. CDR3: CASSQDLGSPYEQYF. The CDR3 region has the DNA TGTGCCAGCAGCCAAGATCTGGGCTCTCCCTACGAGCAGTACTTC.

The rearrangement uses TRBV3-1 (or the pseudogene TRBV3-2) and TRBJ1-2; no definite D call. V was clipped by 0 bases and J by 4 bases, with 9 bases between them. From germline, CDR1 is LGHDT and CDR2 YNNKEL (reference sequence). The CDR3 extends over 14 amino acids. CDR3 sequence (DNA): TGTGCCAGCAGCCAAGATGCAGGCCTCTATGGCTACACCTTC. It specifies CASSQDAGLYGYTF.

V and J are TRBV2 and TRBJ1-5; a possible D gene is TRBD1 (5 bases). Trimming pared 8 bases from V and 5 bases from J, leaving 10 bases between. The V gene's germline CDR1 is SNHLY and CDR2 FYNNEI. The CDR3 sequence is 12 residues long. Written as DNA, the CDR3 is TGTGCCAGCGACGGGGGAGATCAGCCCCAGCATTTT. It translates to CASDGGDQPQHF.

This chain connects TRBV10-1 to TRBJ2-2, with 7 bases lining up with TRBD1. V shed 4 bases, J shed 5 bases, and the junction held 10 bases outside the gene matches. The germline CDR1 and CDR2 sequences are WNHNN and SYGVQD (reference sequence). CDR3 length: 16 amino acids. CDR3 DNA: TGCGCCAGCAGTGGTACGACAGGGACCTATACCGGGGAGCTGTTTTTT. It translates to CASSGTTGTYTGELFF.

This CDR3 is CASSDQTVSYEQYF. CDR3 sequence (DNA): TGTGCCAGCAGTGACCAGACAGTTTCCTACGAGCAGTACTTC. The V gene is TRBV6-1, the J gene TRBJ2-7; D might be TRBD1 (5 bases). The germline V and J ends were trimmed by 3 bases and 1 base, with 10 bases remaining between them. From germline, CDR1 is MNHNS and CDR2 SASEGT. The CDR3 is 14 residues long.

The chain links TRBV11-2 to TRBJ2-1, with D uncertain. This CDR3 has 15 residues. Germline loops: CDR1 SGHAT, CDR2 FQNNGV. Trimming pared 1 base from V and 6 bases from J, leaving 13 bases between. The DNA for the CDR3 is TGTGCCAGCAGCTTAGTGGCAGGCCAATTCAATGAGCAGTTCTTC. Residues: CASSLVAGQFNEQFF.

This rearrangement joins TRBV19 to TRBJ2-6; the D gene is possibly TRBD2 (5 bases). The CDR3 is 17 amino acids. Per the germline V gene, CDR1 is LNHDA and CDR2 is SQIVND (reference sequence). The V end was cut by 3 bases, the J end by 3 bases, with 15 bases between. CDR3 sequence reads: CASSMGERVVGANVLTF. DNA of the CDR3: TGTGCCAGTAGTATGGGAGAGAGGGTAGTTGGGGCCAACGTCCTGACTTTC. Drawing the rest from reference TRBV19 and TRBJ2-6, the complete variable domain is DGGITQSPKYLFRKEGQNVTLSCEQNLNHDAMYWYRQDPGQGLRLIYYSQIVNDFQKGDIAEGYSVSREKKESFPLTVTSAQKNPTAFYLCASSMGERVVGANVLTFGAGSRLTVL.